These 20 T cell receptor beta chains were sequenced from one sample in a study of T cell responses to AZD1222 COVID-19 vaccine. The table came from immunoSEQ multiplex PCR; TCRdb's copy has only in-frame clones and leaves some out. The table shows more than 100,000 clones, with roughly nine tenths occurring only once. Specimen: peripheral blood, collected on day 0 of AZD1222 vaccination. These receptors were taken from an adult in good health.

The V gene is TRBV19, the J gene TRBJ1-5; tentative D call: TRBD1 (5 bases). Trimming pared 3 bases from V and 2 bases from J, leaving 20 bases between. There are 18 residues in the CDR3. Germline V lookup: CDR1 LNHDA, CDR2 SQIVND (reference sequence). The CDR3 nucleotides read TGTGCCAGTAGTATGTCCAGGGCGGCGGTGGATGGCAATCAGCCCCAGCATTTT. Amino acids: CASSMSRAAVDGNQPQHF.

The V gene is TRBV6-2 or TRBV6-3, the J gene TRBJ2-1, with 14 nucleotides matching TRBD2. Germline V gives CDR1 MNHEY, CDR2 SVGEGT. V lost 4 bases to trimming and J lost 9 bases; unmatched junction nucleotides: 5. The CDR3 totals 15 residues. DNA for the CDR3: TGTGCCAGCAGTTGGACTAGCGGGGGGTCAGGTGAGCAGTTCTTC. It translates to CASSWTSGGSGEQFF.

This clone occurred a few times. This chain links TRBV27 with TRBJ1-6, with a possible D match to TRBD1 (6 bases). The CDR3 is made up of 15 amino acids. CDR1 and CDR2 from the germline V gene are MNHEY and SMNVEV (reference sequence). V lost 2 bases and J lost 3, with 8 bases in between. CDR3 coding DNA: TGTGCCAGCAGTTTACAACAGGGCTATAATTCACCCCTCCACTTT. Encoded protein: CASSLQQGYNSPLHF.

This clone was observed at least ten times. This sequence joins TRBV6-5 and TRBJ2-7, with 7 bases identical to TRBD2. Germline V gene data show CDR1 as MNHEY and CDR2 as SVGAGI. The V and J ends lost 0 bases and 2 bases, in that order; junction bases with no gene match: 1. The CDR3 is made up of 14 amino acids. DNA for the CDR3: TGTGCCAGCAGTTACTCGGGGACTACCTACGAGCAGTACTTC. Translated: CASSYSGTTYEQYF.

V gene TRBV2 combines with J gene TRBJ2-3, with TRBD2 matching over 13 bases. Germline CDR1 and CDR2: SNHLY and FYNNEI. The CDR3 loop spans 16 amino acids. After removal of 4 bases from V and 2 bases from J, the junction contained 3 bases not matched to a gene. The CDR3 is CASSGGTSGDTDTQYF. CDR3 DNA sequence: TGTGCCAGCAGTGGGGGGACTAGCGGGGACACAGATACGCAGTATTTT.

This chain uses TRBV9 with TRBJ1-5; D is ambiguous. The length of the CDR3 is 14 residues. Germline assignment: CDR1 SGDLS and CDR2 YYNGEE. Trimming removed 0 bases at V and 3 bases at J, with 7 bases between. DNA for the CDR3: TGTGCCAGCAGCGTAGGGGATTACAATCAGCCCCAGCATTTT. Its protein is CASSVGDYNQPQHF. The full variable domain, rest sourced from reference TRBV9 and TRBJ1-5, is DSGVTQTPKHLITATGQRVTLRCSPRSGDLSVYWYQQSLDQGLQFLIQYYNGEERAKGNILERFSAQQFPDLHSELNLSSLELGDSALYFCASSVGDYNQPQHFGDGTRLSIL.

The J gene is TRBJ1-1, the V gene TRBV3-1 (or the pseudogene TRBV3-2); TRBD1 agrees at 8 bases. The germline CDR1 and CDR2 sequences are LGHDT and YNNKEL (reference sequence). With V trimmed by 0 bases and J by 4 bases, 16 bases remained unmatched. This CDR3 contains 19 residues. The CDR3 protein is CASSQDYSQGARYLTEAFF. The CDR3 nucleotides read TGTGCCAGCAGCCAAGATTATAGTCAGGGGGCGAGATATCTCACTGAAGCTTTCTTT.

The rearrangement joins TRBV2 to TRBJ2-3; D gene uncertain. Germline V gene data show CDR1 as SNHLY and CDR2 as FYNNEI. V was shortened by 4 bases and J by 2 bases, with 10 bases between the two germline ends. The CDR3 contains 14 residues. CDR3 amino acids: CASSVGAPTDTQYF. CDR3 nucleotides: TGTGCCAGCAGTGTTGGAGCCCCCACAGATACGCAGTATTTT.

CDR3 residues: CASSLGYYEQYF. The CDR3 DNA is TGTGCCAGCAGCTTGGGGTATTACGAGCAGTACTTC. V usage is TRBV7-2 and J usage is TRBJ2-7, with D unresolved. Trimming left V 3 bases short and J 4 bases short, with 7 bases between. The CDR3 spans 12 residues. Germline values: CDR1 SGHTA, CDR2 FQGNSA.

V and J are TRBV6-6 and TRBJ2-3; D unresolved. CDR1 and CDR2 (germline): MNHNY, SVGAGI (reference sequence). The length of the CDR3 is 15 residues. Trimming removed 2 bases at V and 3 bases at J, with 12 bases between. The CDR3 here is CASSYLASGTDTQYF. The CDR3 nucleotides read TGTGCCAGCAGTTACCTGGCAAGTGGGACAGATACGCAGTATTTT.

The chain is built from TRBV30 and TRBJ2-7; D might be TRBD1 (5 bases). The CDR3 is 12 amino acids. V lost 8 bases and J lost 0, with 11 bases in between. Germline-derived CDR1 and CDR2 are GTSNPN and SVGIG (reference sequence). The CDR3 DNA is TGTGCCGGTCTGGACACCTCCTACGAGCAGTACTTC. Translated, it gives CAGLDTSYEQYF.

The chain uses TRBV4-3 and TRBJ1-6; weak D call: TRBD1 (5 bases). The V end was cut by 0 bases, the J end by 2 bases, with 14 bases between. CDR1 is LGHNA, CDR2 YSLEER, per germline. This CDR3 spans 18 amino acids. The CDR3 DNA reads as TGCGCCAGCAGCCAAGATTCTCTGGGGGGAGCCTATAATTCACCCCTCCACTTT. Its protein product is CASSQDSLGGAYNSPLHF.

The rearrangement uses TRBV5-1 and TRBJ2-3, with D perhaps matching TRBD1 or TRBD2 (5 bases each). Per the germline V gene, CDR1 is SGHRS and CDR2 is YFSETQ. With 5 bases removed from V and 5 bases from J, the gap between germline ends came to 15 bases. The CDR3 runs 14 residues. CDR3 in amino acids: CASRLRGYGDTQYF. The CDR3 nucleotides are TGCGCCAGCAGACTGAGGGGATATGGAGATACGCAGTATTTT. The whole variable domain, remainder taken from reference TRBV5-1 and TRBJ2-3, is KAGVTQTPRYLIKTRGQQVTLSCSPISGHRSVSWYQQTPGQGLQFLFEYFSETQRNKGNFPGRFSGRQFSNSRSEMNVSTLELGDSALYLCASRLRGYGDTQYFGPGTRLTVL.

The chain links TRBV4-2 to TRBJ2-2, with 8 bases that match TRBD2. The germline V gene encodes CDR1 LGHNA and CDR2 YNFKEQ. CDR3 length: 16 residues. V lost 6 bases and J lost 1; bases outside the gene matches: 7. The CDR3 loop is CASRPVSGRNTGELFF. The CDR3 nucleotides read TGTGCCAGCAGGCCAGTAAGCGGGAGGAACACCGGGGAGCTGTTTTTT.

This chain joins TRBV19 and TRBJ1-5; D is uncertain. The CDR3 sequence is 14 residues long. Germline V lookup: CDR1 LNHDA, CDR2 SQIVND (reference sequence). Trimming took 10 bases from V and 7 from J, leaving 20 bases between them. The CDR3 nucleotides read TGTGCCACTGCGACGAGAGGGTCCGGGCAGCCCCAGCATTTT. This codes for CATATRGSGQPQHF.

The chain has TRBV2 and TRBJ2-3, with D possibly being TRBD1 or TRBD2 (5 bases each). Germline-derived CDR1 and CDR2 are SNHLY and FYNNEI. V was pared by 10 bases and J by 0 bases, with 14 bases between. The CDR3 extends over 14 amino acids. In DNA form, the CDR3 reads TGTGCCACCTTGGGACCCCCTAGCACAGATACGCAGTATTTT. Its translation: CATLGPPSTDTQYF.

This clone rates as medium-sized. J is TRBJ1-1 and V is TRBV4-1; 8 nucleotides align to TRBD1. The CDR3 spans 16 residues. V shed 0 bases, J shed 3 bases, and the junction held 6 bases outside the gene matches. The germline CDR1 and CDR2 sequences are MGHRA and YSYEKL. CDR3 in amino acids: CASSQDPGGMDTEAFF. Here the CDR3 DNA reads TGCGCCAGCAGCCAAGATCCAGGGGGCATGGACACTGAAGCTTTCTTT.

The chain combines TRBV28 with TRBJ1-2; 9 bases align to TRBD1. CDR3 size: 14 residues. CDR1 is MDHEN and CDR2 is SYDVKM in the germline V gene. V shed 3 bases and J 3 bases; nucleotides not matched to a gene: 2. This chain's CDR3 is CASSLDRGYYGYTF. The DNA for the CDR3 is TGTGCCAGCAGTTTGGACAGGGGATACTATGGCTACACCTTC.

The genes are TRBV29-1 and TRBJ2-7; D might be TRBD1 (5 bases). The CDR3 covers 11 residues. Deletions cut 5 bases from V and 4 bases from J, with 9 bases between. Germline V gene lookup returns CDR1 SQVTM and CDR2 ANQGSEA. CDR3 in amino acids: CSVQGLYEQYF. Written as DNA, the CDR3 is TGCAGCGTTCAGGGTCTGTACGAGCAGTACTTC.

This chain connects TRBV5-1 to TRBJ1-1; D unresolved. V lost 4 bases and J lost 1, with 11 bases in between. The CDR3 contains 14 residues. Germline V gene data show CDR1 as SGHRS and CDR2 as YFSETQ. The CDR3 DNA reads as TGCGCCAGCAGCCTTGGGCCTTCGAACACTGAAGCTTTCTTT. Translation gives CASSLGPSNTEAFF.